What follows describes a single T cell receptor beta chain. There is no known antigen for this receptor. Base-call qualities are not available, and no considerably larger clone is one nucleotide away. TCRbeta CDR3 regions were amplified from genomic DNA by means of the immunoSEQ Assay, a bias-controlled multiplex PCR. Processing in the source paper ran as follows. Within the assay, amplification of reference gene primers was used to estimate how many nucleated cells each sample contained. To quantify the absolute abundance of each unique TCRbeta CDR3 rearrangement, sequence reads were collapsed and filtered. For each sample, productive Simpson clonality was calculated as the square root of Simpson's diversity index over productive rearrangements. TCRdb retrieved this table from immuneACCESS and kept in-frame rearrangements only. Not all clones are present; in checked studies, unresolved V genes account for under half, and no reason is known for the remainder. Clone size and V and J calls were adopted from that table, with D and trimming inferred from the DNA. The sample table records about 170,000 clones; about 89% of these occur just once. 3% to 4% of the sample is taken by the ten largest.

This sample stems from a study of blood T cell repertoires in COVID-19 (dated by TCRdb to the early 2020s). For context, the study as a whole: Samples covering the acute and convalescent phases of COVID-19 were provided by collaborators in the United States, Italy and Spain. The material from the prospective study consisted of cDNA or gDNA derived from T cells, B-cell-depleted T cells, or PBMCs. Subjects who had been exposed to COVID-19, were actively infected with it, or had recovered from it provided the deeply sampled blood TCRbeta repertoires that made up the dataset. The repertoires were released in a freely available public database meant as a resource for research on the immune response to SARS-CoV-2. Samples came from the ongoing ImmuneRACE study (first 160 participants) plus 1,254 subjects from 6 global collaborators. A de-identified subject ID, COVID-19 status, age in years and sex were almost always included in the sample metadata. Where HLA class I and class II types were available, the types were taken from metadata supplied by the sample provider, not from assay-based typing. General study outcomes and caveats: The amount of clinical and demographic metadata varied by source and participant and was provided uncurated.

Trimming at the junction amounts to 0 bases on V and 2 bases on J, and the germline ends lie 8 bases apart. As encoded in the germline V gene, CDR1 is SGHRS while CDR2 is YFSETQ. Inclusive of the bounding cysteine and phenylalanine, the CDR3 is 14 residues long. This entry keeps only the CDR3 DNA: 42 bases, framed from base 1. The collaborating institutions used their own protocols to collect whole blood in K2EDTA tubes. For TCRbeta analysis, collaborator samples were shipped as frozen whole blood, as isolated PBMCs, or as DNA extracted from either sample type. The chain was built from TRBV5-1 and TRBJ1-2, and perhaps TRBD1 as D gene, on 6 matching bases. This receptor was identified in a man between 65 and 85 years old with acute or convalescent COVID-19. The sequenced sample consisted of peripheral blood. The nucleotide sequence reads TGCGCCAGCAGCTTGGGACAGGCAAACTATGGCTACACCTTC. Translated, it reads CASSLGQANYGYTF. Outside the CDR3, residues come from the reference TRBV5-1 and TRBJ1-2 proteins, so the full variable domain is: KAGVTQTPRYLIKTRGQQVTLSCSPISGHRSVSWYQQTPGQGLQFLFEYFSETQRNKGNFPGRFSGRQFSNSRSEMNVSTLELGDSALYLCASSLGQANYGYTFGSGTRLTVV.